This TCR beta chain came from a study of T cell repertoires in cytomegalovirus infection. Germline V CDR1 and CDR2: MNHEY, SMNVEV (reference sequence). The V and J ends lost 6 bases and 2 bases respectively, with 10 bases between them. This CDR3 comprises 14 residues. One entry per CDR3 protein results from TCRdb running MiXCR on the reads. The sample shows tens of thousands of distinct CDR3 sequences, just over 20% of them seen only once. Regarding the study as a whole: Individuals carrying CMV plus the relevant HLA were identified by cumulative frequency of public TCR beta families.

This clonotype was seen at least ten times. Antigen unknown. The receptor's source is a human donor in good health (CMV status not recorded). Some clones in this sample may be carry-over from other donors' samples. The J gene is TRBJ2-2, the V gene TRBV27; D call uncertain. The source was CD8+ T cells from cultured PBMCs, collected from culture after CMV antigen stimulation. CDR3 bases: TGTGCCAGCAGCTCCCACGGAAACACCGGGGAGCTGTTTTTT. Protein sequence: CASSSHGNTGELFF.